This TCR beta chain stems from a study of T cell changes during pregnancy in multiple sclerosis (dated by TCRdb to between 2019 and 2020). Turning to the overall study: Changes in the T cell repertoire over the course of pregnancy were examined in this study in women with multiple sclerosis.

V trim: 10 bases; J trim: 7 bases; unmatched bases: 13. The cysteine opens and the phenylalanine closes a CDR3 of 13 amino acids. The read is trimmed to its CDR3 DNA, 39 bases read in frame from base 1. The library was prepared using the immunoSEQ multiplex PCR assay. Here the immuneACCESS table is served through TCRdb, limited to in-frame sequences with V and J called. Missing clones are a known gap in these copies; in checked studies unresolved V genes cover under half, and the rest lacks a known reason. The sample table contains about 80,000 clones; only one count was recorded for approximately 94% of them. The top ten clonotypes cover 2.5% to 3% of the sample. Worth noting for this clone: Its antigen is unknown. The record has no base qualities; no much larger clone is one base away.

The V and J segments used are TRBV5-3 and TRBJ2-7; 8 central nucleotides agree with TRBD2. TRBV5-3 is an ORF for which the function is uncertain. The sample in question was peripheral blood, obtained after pregnancy. This clonotype originated in a female donor in good health, enrolled as a control in a pregnancy study. The nucleotide sequence is given as TGTGCCGCGGGAGGACGGGCGGGGGGAGAGCAGTACTTC. This codes for CAAGGRAGGEQYF.